Below, 7 T cell receptor beta chains from the same sample are listed, as sequenced in a study of breast tumors, draining lymph nodes, adjacent tissues. Breast cancer patients provided tissue from their axillary draining lymph nodes. Via MiXCR, TCRdb re-called the multiplex PCR reads, giving one row per CDR3 protein. The table records approximately 300,000 distinct CDR3 sequences, over 30% of them present only once. Sequencing used axillary lymph node tissue. Receptors originate from a female donor with breast cancer. Some clones in this sample may be carry-over from other donors' samples.

On this clonotype: One end of the junction varies from germline; a read error may be responsible. J is TRBJ1-2 and V is TRBV7-2; possibly TRBD1 for D (5 bases). This CDR3 spans 14 amino acids. Germline assignment: CDR1 SGHTA and CDR2 FQGNSA. CDR3 DNA: TGTGCCGGCAGCTCCAATCAGGGTTTCGGTGGCTACACCTTC. Its protein is CAGSSNQGFGGYTF.

With regard to this clonotype: A much larger clone lies one base from this, so it may be a read error. The chain recombines TRBV5-1 with TRBJ2-7, with D maybe TRBD2 (7 bases). V lost 0 bases, J lost 0 bases, and 19 bases lay in between. CDR1 is SGHRS and CDR2 is YFSETQ in the germline V gene. The length of the CDR3 is 18 residues. The CDR3 DNA is TGCGCCAGCAGCTTGGTAGGGGGAGGGTTCGGAAGCTCCTACGAGCAGTACTTC. Protein sequence: CASSLVGGGFGSSYEQYF.

This clonotype occurred many times. The chain recombines TRBV12-3 or TRBV12-4 with TRBJ1-2, with 8 bases lining up with TRBD1. Unmatched junction bases numbered 4, after V lost 0 bases and J lost 7 bases. This CDR3 has 14 residues. CDR3 in amino acids: CASSLARGRGGYTF. In DNA form, the CDR3 reads TGTGCCAGCAGTTTAGCCAGGGGGCGGGGTGGCTACACCTTC.

In this sample, this clonotype turned up once. Just one base apart from a much larger clone, this may be a read error. This rearrangement joins TRBV9 to TRBJ2-3; 7 bases fit TRBD2. Per the germline V gene, CDR1 is SGDLS and CDR2 is YYNGEE. The CDR3 runs 15 residues. CDR3 amino acids: CAGSESTGGGDTQYF. CDR3 DNA sequence: TGTGCCGGCAGCGAGTCGACGGGAGGTGGAGATACGCAGTATTTT.

This clonotype occurred many times. The gene calls are TRBV7-8 and TRBJ2-1; weak D call: TRBD2 (7 bases). V was shortened by 5 bases and J by 9 bases, with 17 bases between the two germline ends. This CDR3 spans 14 amino acids. Germline V gene sequence: CDR1 SGHVS, CDR2 FQNEAQ. The CDR3 nucleotides are TGTGCCAGCAGCCTAGGGGGGGGTTCCCGTGAGCAGTTCTTC. Translating gives CASSLGGGSREQFF.

This clonotype was picked up many times. The chain carries TRBV10-1 and TRBJ2-7; 9 nucleotides match TRBD1. V was pared by 6 bases and J by 4 bases, with 4 bases of the junction left unmatched. Germline CDR1 WNHNN, CDR2 SYGVQD (reference sequence). The CDR3 sequence is 13 residues long. CDR3 in DNA: TGCGCCAGCAGAGGGACAGGGATTTACGAGCAGTACTTC. Amino acid sequence: CASRGTGIYEQYF.

At least ten counts were recorded for this clonotype. This rearrangement joins TRBV29-1 to TRBJ2-1; 7 bases align to TRBD2. The CDR3 runs to 14 residues. V was pared by 5 bases and J by 6 bases, with 10 bases of the junction left unmatched. Germline V gene sequence: CDR1 SQVTM, CDR2 ANQGSEA. CDR3 sequence (DNA): TGCAGCGTTCTGTTTGGGACTATATCCAATGAGCAGTTCTTC. It is translated as CSVLFGTISNEQFF.